One sample yielded the 20 T cell receptor beta chains listed below, sequenced in a study of blood T cells in healthy people across ages. Next came a second PCR, run for about 7 to 12 cycles, which used a sample-barcoded 5' primer along with a J-beta primer mix. A single record per CDR3 protein comes from TCRdb applying MiXCR to the 5' RACE reads. The table includes approximately 1.5 million distinct CDR3 sequences, roughly 43% detected once. What was sequenced was blood. These receptor sequences come from a woman aged 18 to 35 in good health.

The chain recombines TRBV6-5 with TRBJ1-1; D ambiguous. The CDR3 loop spans 17 amino acids. Trimming stripped 0 bases from V and 4 bases from J, with 18 bases between. Germline CDR1 MNHEY, CDR2 SVGAGI. The DNA for the CDR3 is TGTGCCAGCAGTTACTCTTTCACTTCTCGGGTGGGCACTGAAGCTTTCTTT. Translating gives CASSYSFTSRVGTEAFF.

The V and J genes are TRBV20-1 and TRBJ2-5; possibly TRBD1 for D (7 bases). This CDR3 contains 16 residues. The germline gives CDR1 DFQATT, CDR2 SNEGSKA (reference sequence). Trimming cost V 6 bases and J 2 bases, with 22 bases left between them. The CDR3 sequence: CSAPLQGRGFQETQYF. Here the CDR3 DNA reads TGCAGTGCGCCTCTACAGGGGCGGGGATTTCAAGAGACCCAGTACTTC.

This clonotype has only a few counts. The V call is TRBV6-1, the J call TRBJ1-2; D is perhaps TRBD1 (5 bases). Germline V CDR1 and CDR2: MNHNS, SASEGT. The CDR3 runs 13 residues. The V gene lost 1 base and the J gene lost 8 bases, with 11 bases spanning the gap. CDR3: CASSEEGMKGYTF. The CDR3 DNA sequence: TGTGCCAGCAGTGAAGAGGGGATGAAAGGCTACACCTTC.

The gene calls are TRBV3-1 and TRBJ1-6; the match to TRBD1 covers 10 bases. J lost 6 bases, V lost 2 bases, and 7 bases had no gene match. The CDR3 loop spans 17 amino acids. The germline gives CDR1 LGHDT, CDR2 YNNKEL (reference sequence). The CDR3 region is CASSQTRTGGFNSPLHF. The CDR3 nucleotides read TGTGCCAGCAGCCAAACTCGGACAGGGGGTTTTAATTCACCCCTCCACTTT.

As for this clonotype: Possible read error: a much larger clone is one base away. The chain links TRBV28 to TRBJ2-1; 8 nucleotides agree with TRBD1. This CDR3 has 18 amino acids. Germline V gene sequence: CDR1 MDHEN, CDR2 SYDVKM. The CDR3 reads CASSPSPTRQGSYNEPFF. Here the CDR3 DNA reads TGTGCCAGCAGTCCTTCCCCTACCCGACAGGGGTCCTACAATGAGCCGTTCTTC.

This rearrangement joins TRBV29-1 to TRBJ1-1; tentative D call: TRBD1 (5 bases). The V end lost 0 bases, the J end lost 6 bases, and 23 bases lay between the germline ends. The CDR3 has 17 amino acids. The germline gives CDR1 SQVTM, CDR2 ANQGSEA. As DNA, the CDR3 is TGCAGCGTTGAAGATCGGGGTAGGAAGAGGGGTCGGGCTGAAGCTTTCTTT. Translation gives CSVEDRGRKRGRAEAFF.

The V and J genes are TRBV20-1 and TRBJ2-3; a possible D gene is TRBD1 (6 bases). The CDR3 spans 15 residues. Germline CDR1 and CDR2: DFQATT and SNEGSKA (reference sequence). V lost 3 bases, J lost 5 bases, and 18 bases lay in between. For the CDR3, the DNA is TGCAGTGCTAGGGATCCCGGACAGTCCATAGATACGCAGTATTTT. Protein product: CSARDPGQSIDTQYF.

This chain joins TRBV20-1 and TRBJ1-1, with D uncertain. This CDR3 region has 11 residues. Between the trimmed V and J ends, which lost 6 bases and 8 bases, there was a span of 13 bases. Germline lookup yields CDR1 DFQATT and CDR2 SNEGSKA (reference sequence). As DNA, the CDR3 is TGCAGTGCCATTCGGACGGGAGAAGCTTTCTTT. Amino acids: CSAIRTGEAFF.

Turning to this clonotype: It may be a read error: a sequence one base away is much more abundant. The chain recombines TRBV6-2 or TRBV6-3 with TRBJ2-7; 10 bases agree with TRBD2. The length of the CDR3 is 15 residues. V was pared by 0 bases and J by 3 bases, with 2 bases of the junction left unmatched. The germline V gene has CDR1 MNHEY and CDR2 SVGEGT. The CDR3 reads CASSYSASGGYEQYF. CDR3 nucleotides: TGTGCCAGCAGTTACTCGGCTAGCGGGGGCTACGAGCAGTACTTC.

The chain employs TRBV4-1 and TRBJ1-5; perhaps TRBD1 as D (6 bases). V shed 4 bases and J shed 5 bases, with 12 bases lying between them. Germline V gene sequence: CDR1 MGHRA, CDR2 YSYEKL. CDR3 size: 14 residues. The CDR3 DNA sequence: TGCGCCAGCAGCCCCCAGACAGGAGATCAGCCCCAGCATTTT. Translated: CASSPQTGDQPQHF.

V gene TRBV9 combines with J gene TRBJ2-5, with 9 nucleotides matching TRBD2. The J call may be mistaken, given a closer DNA end match to TRBJ2-7. The CDR3 length is 15 residues. Germline V CDR1 and CDR2: SGDLS, YYNGEE. CDR3: CASSVGASGISEQYF. The CDR3 DNA follows: TGTGCCAGCAGCGTAGGAGCTAGCGGGATTTCCGAGCAGTACTTC.

The rearrangement joins TRBV27 to TRBJ1-1; D is unclear. Trimming removed 6 bases from V and 1 base from J, with 6 bases in between. The CDR3 sequence is 12 residues long. In germline, CDR1 is MNHEY, CDR2 SMNVEV (reference sequence). Here the CDR3 reads CASRGQNTEAFF. DNA of the CDR3: TGTGCCAGCAGAGGGCAGAACACTGAAGCTTTCTTT.

The chain couples TRBV7-9 to TRBJ2-4; D is possibly TRBD2 (6 bases). Judging by the DNA end, TRBJ2-7 fits better; the J call may be wrong. From germline, CDR1 is SEHNR and CDR2 FQNEAQ (reference sequence). The CDR3 contains 13 residues. The CDR3 loop reads CASSARDAYEQYF. Here the CDR3 DNA reads TGTGCCAGCAGCGCGCGGGACGCCTACGAGCAGTACTTC.

This clonotype was observed a few times. The chain combines TRBV6-4 with TRBJ2-3; D gene uncertain. The ends were cut back, 0 bases at V and 1 base at J, with 8 bases in the middle. The CDR3 is 15 amino acids. Germline assignment: CDR1 MRHNA and CDR2 SNTAGT. Here the CDR3 reads CASSDSWAGTDTQYF. The CDR3 coding sequence is TGTGCCAGCAGTGACTCGTGGGCCGGCACAGATACGCAGTATTTT.

V usage is TRBV28 and J usage is TRBJ2-5, with D perhaps TRBD2 (6 bases). The DNA end is more similar to TRBJ2-1, so the J call may be wrong. The CDR3 has 15 amino acids. The germline V gene encodes CDR1 MDHEN and CDR2 SYDVKM. In DNA, the CDR3 is TGTGCCAGCAGTCCCCCGGGACTCCTCCAAGAGACCCAGTTCTTC. It is translated as CASSPPGLLQETQFF.

This clonotype was seen more than once but under ten times. The chain carries TRBV4-1 and TRBJ2-5, with 13 positions matching TRBD2. This CDR3 has 18 amino acids. CDR1 is MGHRA and CDR2 is YSYEKL in the germline V gene. V lost 5 bases and J lost 2; bases outside the gene matches: 11. The CDR3 loop reads CASSKSPGLAGEQETQYF. CDR3 nucleotide sequence: TGCGCCAGCAGCAAGTCGCCTGGACTAGCGGGGGAGCAAGAGACCCAGTACTTC.

The rearrangement links TRBV6-5 to TRBJ2-1; D gene ambiguous. The V gene's germline CDR1 is MNHEY and CDR2 SVGAGI. This CDR3 has 16 residues. V lost 10 bases and J lost 4, with 23 bases in between. CDR3 nucleotides: TGTGCCACCCGACGCCGCTCACCGGCGGTATACAATGAGCAGTTCTTC. The encoded protein is CATRRRSPAVYNEQFF.

This chain links TRBV27 with TRBJ2-1; D uncertain. Germline CDR1 and CDR2: MNHEY and SMNVEV (reference sequence). This CDR3 contains 13 residues. V gave up 4 bases and J gave up 1 base, with 5 bases separating them. CDR3 sequence reads: CASSYQSYNEQFF. The CDR3 region has the DNA TGTGCCAGCAGTTATCAGTCCTACAATGAGCAGTTCTTC.

V is TRBV7-6 and J is TRBJ1-5, with 10 positions matching TRBD1. Trimming cost V 1 base and J 6 bases; bases outside gene matches: 9. Germline V gives CDR1 SGHVS, CDR2 FNYEAQ. This CDR3 has 17 amino acids. CDR3 protein: CASSLVGGQGTSQPQHF. In nucleotides, the CDR3 is TGTGCCAGCAGCTTAGTAGGGGGACAGGGGACATCTCAGCCCCAGCATTTT.

Comment on this clonotype: A read error may produce the germline difference seen at one junction end. The chain uses TRBV7-3 and TRBJ1-1, with D possibly being TRBD1 (5 bases). Germline lookup yields CDR1 SGHTA and CDR2 FQGTGA. The CDR3 runs to 14 residues. The CDR3 DNA is TGTGTCAGCAGCTTAGGGCAGGGAGGAACTGAAGCTTTCTTT. Translation gives CVSSLGQGGTEAFF.